This T cell receptor beta chain came from a study of blood T cell repertoires in COVID-19. This clone appeared a single time. There are 15 residues in the CDR3. Looked up from germline, CDR1 is SGHDN and CDR2 is FVKESK. Trimming took 0 bases from V and 10 from J, leaving 13 bases between them. The method was immunoSEQ multiplex PCR; TCRdb's version includes in-frame clones alone and lacks a portion of them. The sample has tens of thousands of clones; 65% to 85% are singletons. The clonotype was recovered from a man between 65 and 85 years old with active COVID-19. The sequenced material came from peripheral blood. This rearrangement joins TRBV14 to TRBJ1-6; possibly TRBD1 for D (6 bases). The CDR3 reads CASSQEGGGYSPLHF. The DNA of the CDR3 is TGTGCCAGCAGCCAAGAAGGGGGAGGGTACTCACCCCTCCACTTT.